This section outlines one TCR beta chain sequence together with its context. PCR primers comprised 60 Vbeta and 13 Jbeta primers. Sequencing was performed with immunoSEQ multiplex PCR; in TCRdb, only in-frame clones are kept and a portion is missing. The sample includes 150,000 or so clones, under 80% of them seen just once. This entry belongs to a study of cytomegalovirus exposure and HLA in healthy donors. In germline, CDR1 is SGHTA, CDR2 FQGNSA. The CDR3 is 15 amino acids. J was trimmed by 5 bases and V by 1 base; bases with no gene match: 3. This TCR was recovered from a female donor in good health and CMV-seronegative. The sequencing sample was made of PBMCs. The chain couples TRBV7-2 to TRBJ1-5, with 9 bases that match TRBD1. The CDR3 loop reads CASSLGGQGYQPQHF. The CDR3 DNA reads TGTGCCAGCAGCTTAGGGGGACAGGGTTATCAGCCCCAGCATTTT.